This is a list of T cell receptor beta chains from one sample in a study of shared clonotypes between healthy human individuals. Only in-frame clones appear in the TCRdb table, and some are missing; sequencing was by immunoSEQ multiplex PCR. Seen here are a few million clones, 80% to 95% observed once, and the top ten hold approximately 0.4%. Sequencing was performed on naive CD4+ T cells from PBMCs. These receptors came from a man aged 18 to 35 in good health. Some clones in this sample may be carry-over from other donors' samples. Both conserved end residues are part of each CDR3. A D gene is named only where the DNA matches it firmly. Some rows mark clone size as missing; the rest say once, few, many or name a class of expanded clone.

V: TRBV5-1
J: TRBJ2-4
size: NA
D: TRBD2
CDR3: CASSPFTSGAKNIQYF
DNA: TGCGCCAGCAGCCCCTTTACTAGCGGAGCCAAAAACATTCAGTACTTC

V: TRBV18
J: TRBJ2-2
size: NA
D: NA
CDR3: CASSPGISGELFF
DNA: TGTGCCAGCTCACCGGGGATTTCCGGGGAGCTGTTTTTT

V: TRBV6-5
J: TRBJ2-7
size: NA
D: NA
CDR3: CASSYSGRSYEQYF
DNA: TGTGCCAGCAGTTACTCAGGGCGGAGCTACGAGCAGTACTTC

V: TRBV5-4
J: TRBJ2-7
size: NA
D: NA
CDR3: CASSFWTEYEQYF
DNA: TGTGCCAGCAGCTTTTGGACAGAGTACGAGCAGTACTTC

V: TRBV19
J: TRBJ1-4
size: once
D: TRBD1
CDR3: CASSNYRGPEKLFF
DNA: TGTGCCAGTAGTAATTACAGGGGGCCCGAAAAACTGTTTTTT

V: TRBV6-5
J: TRBJ2-1
size: once
D: NA
CDR3: CASSTSYNEQFF
DNA: TGTGCCAGCAGTACTTCCTACAATGAGCAGTTCTTC

V: TRBV7-3
J: TRBJ2-1
size: NA
D: NA
CDR3: CASSLSERSAWNEQFF
DNA: TGTGCCAGCAGCTTAAGTGAAAGGTCAGCGTGGAATGAGCAGTTCTTC

V: TRBV5-6
J: TRBJ1-2
size: NA
D: NA
CDR3: CASSSRETDDGYTF
DNA: TGTGCCAGCAGCTCGAGGGAGACAGATGATGGCTACACCTTC

V: TRBV15
J: TRBJ1-2
size: once
D: NA
CDR3: CATSRGDSYTF
DNA: TGTGCCACCAGCAGAGGTGATAGCTACACCTTC

V: TRBV11-2
J: TRBJ2-1
size: NA
D: TRBD1
CDR3: CASRYTSWDRNYNEQFF
DNA: TGTGCCAGCCGCTATACCTCCTGGGACAGAAACTACAATGAGCAGTTCTTC

V: TRBV7-6
J: TRBJ2-1
size: NA
D: NA
CDR3: CASSYIAVRNNEQFF
DNA: TGTGCCAGCAGCTACATAGCGGTAAGGAACAATGAGCAGTTCTTC

V: TRBV9
J: TRBJ1-1
size: NA
D: NA
CDR3: CASSLQGWMNTEAFF
DNA: TGTGCCAGCAGCTTGCAGGGGTGGATGAACACTGAAGCTTTCTTT

V: TRBV7-2
J: TRBJ2-2
size: NA
D: NA
CDR3: CASSLQGTLNTGELFF
DNA: TGTGCCAGCAGCTTACAGGGGACCCTAAACACCGGGGAGCTGTTTTTT

V: TRBV6-4
J: TRBJ1-5
size: once
D: NA
CDR3: CASSEGGGWPQHF
DNA: TGTGCCAGCAGTGAGGGTGGGGGGTGGCCCCAGCATTTT

V: TRBV30
J: TRBJ2-3
size: NA
D: TRBD1
CDR3: CAWSVGQGGTDTQYF
DNA: TGTGCCTGGAGTGTTGGCCAGGGGGGCACAGATACGCAGTATTTT

V: TRBV6-1
J: TRBJ1-5
size: NA
D: NA
CDR3: CASSEAGGLSNQPQHF
DNA: TGTGCCAGCAGTGAAGCTGGGGGGTTGAGCAATCAGCCCCAGCATTTT

V: TRBV27
J: TRBJ2-7
size: NA
D: NA
CDR3: CASRPVGGAFIYEQYF
DNA: TGTGCCAGCAGGCCCGTAGGGGGGGCGTTCATCTACGAGCAGTACTTC

V: TRBV7-8
J: TRBJ1-3
size: NA
D: TRBD1
CDR3: CASSLKRTGFFSGNTIYF
DNA: TGTGCCAGCAGCTTAAAGCGGACAGGGTTTTTCTCTGGAAACACCATATATTTT

V: TRBV4-2
J: TRBJ1-1
size: few
D: TRBD1
CDR3: CASREGRGTGGRDTEAFF
DNA: TGTGCCAGCCGCGAAGGACGAGGGACAGGGGGCCGGGACACTGAAGCTTTCTTT

V: TRBV28
J: TRBJ2-7
size: NA
D: NA
CDR3: CASSRLGVAFYEQYF
DNA: TGTGCCAGCAGTCGCCTTGGGGTCGCCTTCTACGAGCAGTACTTC

V: TRBV5-1
J: TRBJ2-1
size: once
D: NA
CDR3: CASSLVPSPYNEQFF
DNA: TGCGCCAGCAGCTTGGTGCCAAGCCCCTACAATGAGCAGTTCTTC

V: TRBV5-1
J: TRBJ2-3
size: NA
D: NA
CDR3: CASSLGGSTDTQYF
DNA: TGCGCCAGCAGCTTGGGCGGGAGCACAGATACGCAGTATTTT

V: TRBV4-3
J: TRBJ2-3
size: NA
D: TRBD2
CDR3: CASSRGGLATTDTQYF
DNA: TGCGCCAGCAGCCGGGGGGGACTAGCGACCACAGATACGCAGTATTTT

V: TRBV7-2
J: TRBJ2-7
size: once
D: NA
CDR3: CASSRGPYEQYF
DNA: TGTGCCAGCAGCCGAGGACCCTACGAGCAGTACTTC

V: TRBV5-4
J: TRBJ2-7
size: NA
D: TRBD2
CDR3: CASSAVGLSSYEQYF
DNA: TGTGCCAGCAGCGCGGTGGGACTATCCTCCTACGAGCAGTACTTC

V: TRBV7-2
J: TRBJ1-5
size: NA
D: NA
CDR3: CASSLTGGAGPQHF
DNA: TGTGCCAGCAGCTTAACAGGTGGGGCGGGGCCCCAGCATTTT

V: TRBV7-2
J: TRBJ1-5
size: NA
D: NA
CDR3: CASSSRGNQPQHF
DNA: TGTGCCAGCAGCTCGAGAGGTAATCAGCCCCAGCATTTT

V: TRBV4-3
J: TRBJ2-1
size: NA
D: TRBD2
CDR3: CASSQDRGLPYNEQFF
DNA: TGCGCCAGCAGCCAAGATCGGGGACTACCCTACAATGAGCAGTTCTTC

V: TRBV19
J: TRBJ2-3
size: NA
D: NA
CDR3: CASSRQAAKGDTQYF
DNA: TGTGCCAGTAGTAGACAGGCGGCTAAGGGAGATACGCAGTATTTT

V: TRBV7-9
J: TRBJ1-2
size: NA
D: NA
CDR3: CASSSGKGYTF
DNA: TGTGCCAGCAGCTCGGGGAAAGGCTACACCTTC

V: TRBV30
J: TRBJ1-4
size: once
D: NA
CDR3: CAWSTGANEKLFF
DNA: TGTGCCTGGAGTACGGGGGCAAATGAAAAACTGTTTTTT

V: TRBV7-3
J: TRBJ2-6
size: NA
D: NA
CDR3: CASSPFYTHSGANVLTF
DNA: TGTGCCAGCAGCCCCTTCTACACTCACTCTGGGGCCAACGTCCTGACTTTC

V: TRBV29-1
J: TRBJ2-5
size: NA
D: TRBD1
CDR3: CSAADRVDQETQYF
DNA: TGCAGCGCTGCGGACAGGGTCGATCAAGAGACCCAGTACTTC

V: TRBV4-2
J: TRBJ1-4
size: NA
D: NA
CDR3: CASSPSRGAQGEKLFF
DNA: TGTGCCAGCAGCCCTTCACGGGGGGCGCAGGGTGAAAAACTGTTTTTT

V: TRBV14
J: TRBJ1-2
size: NA
D: TRBD1
CDR3: CASSSLWDRADGYTF
DNA: TGTGCCAGCAGCTCGCTCTGGGACAGGGCTGATGGCTACACCTTC

V: TRBV23-1
J: TRBJ2-7
size: NA
D: NA
CDR3: CASSQPLARFSSYEQYF
DNA: TGCGCCAGCAGTCAACCCCTTGCCCGGTTCAGCTCCTACGAGCAGTACTTC

V: TRBV29-1
J: TRBJ2-3
size: NA
D: NA
CDR3: CSVRTDSTDTQYF
DNA: TGCAGCGTGCGGACAGACAGCACAGATACGCAGTATTTT

V: TRBV28
J: TRBJ1-1
size: NA
D: TRBD1
CDR3: CASRLAGQYKGTEAFF
DNA: TGTGCCAGCAGACTCGCGGGACAGTATAAGGGGACTGAAGCTTTCTTT

V: TRBV7-3
J: TRBJ2-1
size: NA
D: TRBD1
CDR3: CASSKPGQGKNEQFF
DNA: TGTGCCAGCAGCAAACCGGGACAGGGGAAGAATGAGCAGTTCTTC

V: TRBV7-2
J: TRBJ1-3
size: NA
D: TRBD1
CDR3: CASSPRQGNTIYF
DNA: TGTGCCAGCAGCCCCCGACAGGGTAACACCATATATTTT

V: TRBV6-5
J: TRBJ2-4
size: NA
D: NA
CDR3: CASSYSAGRTDIQYF
DNA: TGTGCCAGCAGTTACTCGGCCGGGAGAACGGACATTCAGTACTTC

V: TRBV5-4
J: TRBJ1-1
size: NA
D: TRBD1
CDR3: CASSFDRVGTEAFF
DNA: TGTGCCAGCAGCTTCGACAGGGTAGGGACTGAAGCTTTCTTT

V: TRBV28
J: TRBJ1-2
size: NA
D: TRBD1
CDR3: CASSLAGGGGYTF
DNA: TGTGCCAGCAGTTTAGCAGGGGGGGGTGGCTACACCTTC

V: TRBV7-8
J: TRBJ1-2
size: NA
D: NA
CDR3: CASSPAAGAYGYTF
DNA: TGTGCCAGCAGCCCGGCGGCAGGGGCCTATGGCTACACCTTC

V: TRBV6-5
J: TRBJ2-7
size: NA
D: TRBD1
CDR3: CASSNDRGLYEQYF
DNA: TGTGCCAGCAGTAACGACAGGGGGCTCTACGAGCAGTACTTC

V: TRBV25-1
J: TRBJ1-4
size: NA
D: TRBD1
CDR3: CASSEYGTGDEKLFF
DNA: TGTGCCAGCAGTGAATATGGGACAGGGGATGAAAAACTGTTTTTT

V: TRBV5-1
J: TRBJ1-4
size: NA
D: NA
CDR3: CASSVQNTEKLFF
DNA: TGCGCCAGCAGCGTGCAGAATACTGAAAAACTGTTTTTT

V: TRBV19
J: TRBJ1-5
size: NA
D: NA
CDR3: CASSFALNQPQHF
DNA: TGTGCCAGTAGCTTTGCCTTAAATCAGCCCCAGCATTTT

V: TRBV5-8
J: TRBJ2-4
size: NA
D: NA
CDR3: CASRRRGAKNIQYF
DNA: TGTGCCAGCCGTCGTCGGGGAGCCAAAAACATTCAGTACTTC

V: TRBV28
J: TRBJ1-2
size: NA
D: NA
CDR3: CASSLRSGLERGYTF
DNA: TGTGCCAGCAGTTTAAGATCCGGCCTCGAGAGGGGCTACACCTTC

V: TRBV28
J: TRBJ2-1
size: NA
D: TRBD2
CDR3: CASSRTSGLVEQFF
DNA: TGTGCCAGCAGCCGGACTAGCGGGTTAGTTGAGCAGTTCTTC

V: TRBV19
J: TRBJ1-1
size: NA
D: NA
CDR3: CASSIEGSDTEAFF
DNA: TGTGCCAGTAGTATAGAGGGGTCGGACACTGAAGCTTTCTTT

V: TRBV18
J: TRBJ2-7
size: NA
D: NA
CDR3: CASSQESYEQYF
DNA: TGTGCCAGCTCACAAGAGTCATACGAGCAGTACTTC

V: TRBV9
J: TRBJ2-1
size: NA
D: NA
CDR3: CASSVAGPYNEQFF
DNA: TGTGCCAGCAGCGTGGCGGGGCCCTACAATGAGCAGTTCTTC

V: TRBV7-9
J: TRBJ2-3
size: NA
D: TRBD2
CDR3: CASSLWASGRDTYTDTQYF
DNA: TGTGCCAGCAGCTTATGGGCTAGCGGGAGAGACACCTACACAGATACGCAGTATTTT

V: TRBV7-3
J: TRBJ1-5
size: once
D: NA
CDR3: CASSLNSGEPQHF
DNA: TGTGCCAGCAGCTTAAACTCCGGGGAGCCCCAGCATTTT

V: TRBV14
J: TRBJ2-7
size: NA
D: NA
CDR3: CASSQAIYSSYEQYF
DNA: TGTGCCAGCAGCCAAGCTATCTACAGCTCCTACGAGCAGTACTTC